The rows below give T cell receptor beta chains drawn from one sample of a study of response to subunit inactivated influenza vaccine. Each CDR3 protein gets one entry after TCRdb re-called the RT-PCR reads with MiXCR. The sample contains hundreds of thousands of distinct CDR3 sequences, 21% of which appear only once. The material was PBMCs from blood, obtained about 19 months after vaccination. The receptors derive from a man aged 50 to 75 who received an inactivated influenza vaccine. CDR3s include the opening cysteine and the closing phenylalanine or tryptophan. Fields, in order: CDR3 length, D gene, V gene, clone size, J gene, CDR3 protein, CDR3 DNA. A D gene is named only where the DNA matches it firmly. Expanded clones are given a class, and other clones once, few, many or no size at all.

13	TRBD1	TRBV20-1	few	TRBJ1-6	CSAREDRASPLHF	TGCAGTGCACGAGAGGACAGGGCTTCACCCCTCCACTTT
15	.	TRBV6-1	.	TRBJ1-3	CASTAPRGSGNTIYF	TGTGCCAGCACCGCCCCGAGGGGATCTGGAAACACCATATATTTT
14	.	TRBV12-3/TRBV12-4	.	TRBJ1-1	CASVRQVMNTEAFF	TGTGCCAGCGTGCGACAGGTCATGAACACTGAAGCTTTCTTT
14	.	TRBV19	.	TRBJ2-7	CASSIRDSSYEQYF	TGTGCCAGTAGTATAAGGGACTCCTCCTACGAGCAGTACTTC
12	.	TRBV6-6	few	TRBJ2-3	CASSPPSDTQYF	TGTGCCAGCAGCCCCCCGTCGGATACGCAGTATTTT
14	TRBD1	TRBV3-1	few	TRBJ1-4	CASSNTGEGEKLFF	TGTGCCAGCAGCAACACAGGGGAAGGAGAAAAACTGTTTTTT
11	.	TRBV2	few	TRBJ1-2	CASSVRNGYTF	TGTGCCAGCAGTGTTAGAAACGGCTACACCTTC
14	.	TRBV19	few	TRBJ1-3	CASKAQSSGNTIYF	TGTGCCAGTAAGGCACAGAGCTCTGGAAACACCATATATTTT
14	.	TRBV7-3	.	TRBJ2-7	CASSLRRYYYEQYF	TGTGCCAGCAGCCTAAGACGATACTACTACGAGCAGTACTTC
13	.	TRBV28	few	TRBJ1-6	CASRKKANSPLHF	TGTGCCAGCAGAAAAAAGGCGAATTCACCCCTCCACTTT
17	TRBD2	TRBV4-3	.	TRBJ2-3	CASSQDIDLAGVDTQYF	TGCGCCAGCAGCCAAGATATAGATCTAGCGGGAGTAGATACGCAGTATTTT
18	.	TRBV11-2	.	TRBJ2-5	CASSHYGSWQGGRETQYF	TGTGCCAGCAGCCATTATGGTAGCTGGCAGGGTGGGAGAGAGACCCAGTACTTC
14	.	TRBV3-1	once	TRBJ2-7	CASSQESRKREQYF	TGTGCCAGCAGCCAAGAGTCACGGAAGAGGGAGCAGTACTTC
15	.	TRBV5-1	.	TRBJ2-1	CASSLDSPVRGEQFF	TGCGCCAGCAGCTTGGACAGCCCCGTAAGGGGTGAGCAGTTCTTC
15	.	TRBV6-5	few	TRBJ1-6	CASSYGTGLGSPLHF	TGTGCCAGCAGTTACGGAACAGGGCTCGGCTCACCCCTCCACTTT
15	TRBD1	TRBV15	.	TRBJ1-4	CATSRDRDSYEKLFF	TGTGCCACCAGCAGAGATAGGGACAGCTATGAAAAACTGTTTTTT
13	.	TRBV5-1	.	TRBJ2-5	CASQRQGGETQYF	TGCGCCAGCCAGAGACAGGGAGGAGAGACCCAGTACTTC
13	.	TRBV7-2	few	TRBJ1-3	CASSLRLGNTIYF	TGTGCCAGCAGCTTACGTCTTGGAAACACCATATATTTT
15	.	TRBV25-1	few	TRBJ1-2	CASSEMGFKDYGYTF	TGTGCCAGCAGTGAAATGGGTTTTAAGGACTATGGCTACACCTTC
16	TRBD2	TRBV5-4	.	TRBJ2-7	CASRGRAAGGVYEQYF	TGTGCCAGCCGGGGCAGAGCAGCGGGGGGTGTCTACGAGCAGTACTTC
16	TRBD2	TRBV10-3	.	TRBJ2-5	CAISESLAGGGETQYF	TGTGCCATCAGTGAGTCCCTAGCGGGAGGAGGAGAGACCCAGTACTTC
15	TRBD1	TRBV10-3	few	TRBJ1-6	CAISFRQGLNSPLHF	TGTGCCATCAGCTTCAGACAGGGCCTGAACTCACCCCTCCACTTT
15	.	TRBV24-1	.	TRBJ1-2	CATSDGGQELYGYTF	TGTGCCACCAGTGACGGAGGGCAGGAGCTCTATGGCTACACCTTC
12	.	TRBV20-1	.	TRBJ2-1	CSASIGDNEQFF	TGCAGTGCTAGTATAGGGGACAATGAGCAGTTCTTC
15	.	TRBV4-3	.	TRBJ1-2	CASSQDGGNFYGYTF	TGCGCCAGCAGCCAAGACGGCGGAAACTTCTATGGCTACACCTTC
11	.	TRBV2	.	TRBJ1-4	CASSRNEKLFF	TGTGCCAGCAGTCGGAATGAAAAACTGTTTTTT
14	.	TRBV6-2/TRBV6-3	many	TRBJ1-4	CASRRPATNEKLFF	TGTGCCAGCAGGCGACCGGCAACTAATGAAAAACTGTTTTTT
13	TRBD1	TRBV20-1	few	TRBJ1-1	CSAMTGGKTEAFF	TGCAGTGCTATGACAGGGGGAAAGACTGAAGCTTTCTTT
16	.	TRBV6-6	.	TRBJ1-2	CASSYRTRAREYGYTF	TGTGCCAGCAGTTACCGAACGAGGGCTCGGGAATATGGCTACACCTTC
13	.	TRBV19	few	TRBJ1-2	CASIGEGNYGYTF	TGTGCCAGTATCGGGGAGGGCAACTATGGCTACACCTTC
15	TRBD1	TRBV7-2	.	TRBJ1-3	CASSVTGTGGYTIYF	TGTGCCAGCAGCGTGACCGGGACAGGGGGTTACACCATATATTTT
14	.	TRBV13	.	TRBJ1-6	CASSSRGPGSPLHF	TGTGCCAGCAGTTCCCGGGGTCCCGGGTCACCCCTCCACTTT
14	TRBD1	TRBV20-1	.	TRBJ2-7	CSAATGTVSYEQYF	TGCAGTGCAGCTACCGGGACAGTATCCTACGAGCAGTACTTC
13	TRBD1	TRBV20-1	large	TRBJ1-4	CSASGQGARKLFF	TGCAGTGCCTCAGGGCAGGGGGCAAGAAAACTGTTTTTT
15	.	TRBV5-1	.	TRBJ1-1	CASSIPLTPNTEAFF	TGCGCCAGCAGCATCCCCCTAACACCGAACACTGAAGCTTTCTTT
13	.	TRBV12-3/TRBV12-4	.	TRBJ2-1	CASSRTPSREQFF	TGTGCCAGCAGCAGGACCCCCTCGCGGGAGCAGTTCTTC
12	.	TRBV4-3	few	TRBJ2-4	CASSQGTDIQYF	TGCGCCAGCAGCCAAGGAACGGACATTCAGTACTTC
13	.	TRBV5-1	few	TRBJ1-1	CASTLTVNTEAFF	TGCGCCAGCACACTGACGGTAAACACTGAAGCTTTCTTT